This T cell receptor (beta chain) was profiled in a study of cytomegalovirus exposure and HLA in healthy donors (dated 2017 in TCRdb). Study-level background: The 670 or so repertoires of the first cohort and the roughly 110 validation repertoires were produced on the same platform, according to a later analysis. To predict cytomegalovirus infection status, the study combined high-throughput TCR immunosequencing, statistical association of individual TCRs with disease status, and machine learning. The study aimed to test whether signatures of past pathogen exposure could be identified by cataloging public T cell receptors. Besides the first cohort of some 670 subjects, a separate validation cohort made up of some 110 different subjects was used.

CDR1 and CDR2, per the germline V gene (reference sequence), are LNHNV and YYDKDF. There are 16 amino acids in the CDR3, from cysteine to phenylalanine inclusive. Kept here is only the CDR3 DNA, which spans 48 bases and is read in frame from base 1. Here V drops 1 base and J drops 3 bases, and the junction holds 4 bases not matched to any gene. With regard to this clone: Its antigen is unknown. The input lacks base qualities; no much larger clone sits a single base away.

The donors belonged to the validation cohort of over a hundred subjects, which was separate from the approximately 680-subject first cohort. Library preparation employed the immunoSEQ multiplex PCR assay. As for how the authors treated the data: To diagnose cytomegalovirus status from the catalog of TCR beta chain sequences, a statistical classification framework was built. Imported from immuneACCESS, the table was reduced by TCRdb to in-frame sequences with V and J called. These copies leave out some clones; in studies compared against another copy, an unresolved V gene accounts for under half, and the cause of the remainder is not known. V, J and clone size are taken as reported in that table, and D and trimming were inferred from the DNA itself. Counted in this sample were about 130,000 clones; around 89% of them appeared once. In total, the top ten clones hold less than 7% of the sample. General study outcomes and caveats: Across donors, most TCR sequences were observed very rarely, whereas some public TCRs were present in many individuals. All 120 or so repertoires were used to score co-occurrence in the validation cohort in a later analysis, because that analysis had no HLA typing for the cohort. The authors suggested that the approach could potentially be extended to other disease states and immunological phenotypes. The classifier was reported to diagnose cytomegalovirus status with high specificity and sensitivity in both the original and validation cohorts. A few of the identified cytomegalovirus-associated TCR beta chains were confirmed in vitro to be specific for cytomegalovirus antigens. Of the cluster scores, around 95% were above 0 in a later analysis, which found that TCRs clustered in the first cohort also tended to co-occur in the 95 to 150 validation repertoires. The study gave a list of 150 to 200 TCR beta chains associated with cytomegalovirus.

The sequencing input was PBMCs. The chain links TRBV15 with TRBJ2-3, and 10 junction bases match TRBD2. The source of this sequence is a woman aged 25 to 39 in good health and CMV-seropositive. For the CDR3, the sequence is CATSRGEAGGTDTQYF. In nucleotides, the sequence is TGTGCCACCAGCAGAGGGGAAGCGGGAGGGACAGATACGCAGTATTTT.